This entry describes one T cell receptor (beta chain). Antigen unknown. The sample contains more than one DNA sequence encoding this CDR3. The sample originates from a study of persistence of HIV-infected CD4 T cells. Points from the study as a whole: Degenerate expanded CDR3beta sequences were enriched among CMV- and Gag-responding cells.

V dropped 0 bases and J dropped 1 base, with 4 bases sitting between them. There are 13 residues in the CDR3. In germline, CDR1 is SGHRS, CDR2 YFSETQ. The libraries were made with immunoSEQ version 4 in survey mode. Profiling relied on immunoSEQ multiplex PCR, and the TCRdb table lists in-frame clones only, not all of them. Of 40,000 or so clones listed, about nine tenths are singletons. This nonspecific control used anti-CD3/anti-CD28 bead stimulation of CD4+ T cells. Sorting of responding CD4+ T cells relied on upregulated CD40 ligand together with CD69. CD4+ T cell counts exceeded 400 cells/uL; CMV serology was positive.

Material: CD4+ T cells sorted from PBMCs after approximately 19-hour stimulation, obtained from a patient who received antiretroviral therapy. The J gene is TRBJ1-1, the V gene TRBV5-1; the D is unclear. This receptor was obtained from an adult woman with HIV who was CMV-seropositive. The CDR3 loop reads CASSLEPNTEAFF. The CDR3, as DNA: TGCGCCAGCAGCTTGGAACCGAACACTGAAGCTTTCTTT.